This TCR beta chain was found in a study of blood T cell repertoires in COVID-19. Across the study: The cDNA or gDNA used as material had been derived from T cells, B-cell-depleted T cells, or PBMCs.

Using immunoSEQ multiplex PCR, the repertoire was profiled, and TCRdb retains in-frame clones only, with some absent. There are 55,000 or so clones in the sample; around nine tenths occur only once, and more than 6% lies in the top ten. The CDR3 is made up of 14 amino acids. Trimming left V 3 bases short and J 6 bases short, with 15 bases between. Germline loops: CDR1 DFQATT, CDR2 SNEGSKA (reference sequence). Seattle researchers signed up patients amid active infection and tracked them longitudinally. Sequenced input: peripheral blood. The genes are TRBV20-1 and TRBJ1-5; weak D call: TRBD1 (5 bases). The source of this sequence is a woman aged 60-70 years with COVID-19, enrolled during active disease. In DNA, the CDR3 is TGCAGTGCTAGTTCGTCCAGGGCCGGTCAGCCCCAGCATTTT. Its translation: CSASSSRAGQPQHF.